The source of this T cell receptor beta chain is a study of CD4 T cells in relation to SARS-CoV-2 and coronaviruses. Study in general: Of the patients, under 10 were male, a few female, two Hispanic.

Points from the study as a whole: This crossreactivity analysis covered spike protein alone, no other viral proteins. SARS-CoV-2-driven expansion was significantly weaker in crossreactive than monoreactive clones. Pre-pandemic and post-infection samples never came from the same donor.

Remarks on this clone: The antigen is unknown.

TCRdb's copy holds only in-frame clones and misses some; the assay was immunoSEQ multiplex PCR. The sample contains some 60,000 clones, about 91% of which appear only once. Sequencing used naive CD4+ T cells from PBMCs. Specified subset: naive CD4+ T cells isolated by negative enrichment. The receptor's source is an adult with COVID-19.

CDR3 loop: CASRATGRGDTQYF. DNA for the CDR3: TGTGCCAGTAGGGCGACAGGGCGAGGAGATACGCAGTATTTT. The chain employs TRBV19 and TRBJ2-3; 7 bases agree with TRBD1. There are 14 residues in the CDR3. With V trimmed by 6 bases and J by 5 bases, 8 bases remained unmatched. Looked up from germline, CDR1 is LNHDA and CDR2 is SQIVND (reference sequence).